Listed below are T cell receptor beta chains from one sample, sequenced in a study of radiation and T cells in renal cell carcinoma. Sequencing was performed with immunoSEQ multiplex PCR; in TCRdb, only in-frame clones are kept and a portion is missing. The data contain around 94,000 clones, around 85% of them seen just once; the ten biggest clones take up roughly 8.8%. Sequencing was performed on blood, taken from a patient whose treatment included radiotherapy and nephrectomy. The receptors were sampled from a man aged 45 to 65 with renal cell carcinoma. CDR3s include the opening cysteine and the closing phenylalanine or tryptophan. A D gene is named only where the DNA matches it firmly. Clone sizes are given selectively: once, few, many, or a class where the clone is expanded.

CDR3aa: CASSAGHYSNQPQHF
CDR3nt: TGTGCCAGCAGCGCGGGCCACTATAGCAATCAGCCCCAGCATTTT
abundance: few
v_gene: TRBV9
j_gene: TRBJ1-5
d_gene: NA

CDR3aa: CASSQRMGVLGTQYF
CDR3nt: TGCGCCAGCAGCCAAAGGATGGGGGTCCTGGGGACCCAGTACTTC
abundance: NA
v_gene: TRBV4-1
j_gene: TRBJ2-5
d_gene: NA

CDR3aa: CASSDIGGTSGNIQYF
CDR3nt: TGTGCCAGCAGTGATATTGGTGGGACTAGCGGAAACATTCAGTACTTC
abundance: NA
v_gene: TRBV6-1
j_gene: TRBJ2-4
d_gene: TRBD2

CDR3aa: CSVEPGTGGKAYEQYF
CDR3nt: TGCAGCGTTGAACCGGGGACAGGGGGAAAAGCCTACGAGCAGTACTTC
abundance: NA
v_gene: TRBV29-1
j_gene: TRBJ2-7
d_gene: TRBD1

CDR3aa: CAISESSRTATYEQYF
CDR3nt: TGTGCCATCAGTGAAAGTAGTCGGACAGCTACCTACGAGCAGTACTTC
abundance: NA
v_gene: TRBV10-3
j_gene: TRBJ2-7
d_gene: NA

CDR3aa: CASSVTQADTGELFF
CDR3nt: TGTGCCAGCAGCGTCACCCAGGCAGACACCGGGGAGCTGTTTTTT
abundance: NA
v_gene: TRBV9
j_gene: TRBJ2-2
d_gene: NA

CDR3aa: CASSPVGEETQYF
CDR3nt: TGTGCCAGCTCACCAGTTGGTGAAGAGACCCAGTACTTC
abundance: NA
v_gene: TRBV18
j_gene: TRBJ2-5
d_gene: NA

CDR3aa: CASSVGQGSGELFF
CDR3nt: TGCGCCAGCAGCGTGGGACAGGGGTCCGGGGAGCTGTTTTTT
abundance: once
v_gene: TRBV5-1
j_gene: TRBJ2-2
d_gene: TRBD1

CDR3aa: CASSFGGMPTNYGYTF
CDR3nt: TGTGCCAGCAGCTTCGGGGGGATGCCAACTAACTATGGCTACACCTTC
abundance: once
v_gene: TRBV5-4
j_gene: TRBJ1-2
d_gene: NA

CDR3aa: CATSRDSPQETQYF
CDR3nt: TGTGCCACCAGCAGAGATTCCCCCCAAGAGACCCAGTACTTC
abundance: once
v_gene: TRBV15
j_gene: TRBJ2-5
d_gene: NA

CDR3aa: CASSFQDEWGTEAFF
CDR3nt: TGTGCCAGTAGTTTCCAGGATGAATGGGGTACTGAAGCTTTCTTT
abundance: NA
v_gene: TRBV19
j_gene: TRBJ1-1
d_gene: NA

CDR3aa: CASSSRVEEKLFF
CDR3nt: TGTGCCAGCAGCTCGAGGGTGGAGGAAAAACTGTTTTTT
abundance: NA
v_gene: TRBV7-9
j_gene: TRBJ1-4
d_gene: NA

CDR3aa: CASSEQGALYGYTF
CDR3nt: TGTGCCAGCAGTGAACAGGGGGCTCTATATGGCTACACCTTC
abundance: NA
v_gene: TRBV2
j_gene: TRBJ1-2
d_gene: TRBD1

CDR3aa: CASSGQETQYF
CDR3nt: TGCGCCAGCAGCGGACAAGAGACCCAGTACTTC
abundance: NA
v_gene: TRBV5-1
j_gene: TRBJ2-5
d_gene: NA

CDR3aa: CASSLLAGRFQETQYF
CDR3nt: TGTGCCAGCAGCCTACTAGCGGGGAGATTTCAAGAGACCCAGTACTTC
abundance: NA
v_gene: TRBV9
j_gene: TRBJ2-5
d_gene: TRBD2

CDR3aa: CASSFADSNQPQHF
CDR3nt: TGTGCCAGCAGCTTTGCAGATAGCAATCAGCCCCAGCATTTT
abundance: NA
v_gene: TRBV7-9
j_gene: TRBJ1-5
d_gene: NA

CDR3aa: CASSQAYRGSAEAFF
CDR3nt: TGTGCCAGCAGCCAAGCCTACAGGGGTAGCGCTGAAGCTTTCTTT
abundance: NA
v_gene: TRBV4-2
j_gene: TRBJ1-1
d_gene: TRBD1

CDR3aa: CASRRLGDSYEQYF
CDR3nt: TGTGCCAGCCGCCGGCTGGGGGACTCCTACGAGCAGTACTTC
abundance: NA
v_gene: TRBV27
j_gene: TRBJ2-7
d_gene: NA

CDR3aa: CASSLVLGASYEQYF
CDR3nt: TGCGCCAGCAGCTTGGTATTGGGTGCCTCCTACGAGCAGTACTTC
abundance: NA
v_gene: TRBV5-1
j_gene: TRBJ2-7
d_gene: NA

CDR3aa: CASTPGGGLYGYTF
CDR3nt: TGTGCCAGTACTCCCGGGGGGGGCCTCTATGGCTACACCTTC
abundance: NA
v_gene: TRBV2
j_gene: TRBJ1-2
d_gene: NA

CDR3aa: CASSLATGDGYTF
CDR3nt: TGTGCCAGCAGCTTAGCGACGGGGGATGGCTACACCTTC
abundance: NA
v_gene: TRBV7-2
j_gene: TRBJ1-2
d_gene: NA

CDR3aa: CASSEAALVLGNQPQHF
CDR3nt: TGTGCCAGCAGTGAAGCGGCCTTGGTCTTGGGCAATCAGCCCCAGCATTTT
abundance: NA
v_gene: TRBV6-1
j_gene: TRBJ1-5
d_gene: NA

CDR3aa: CASSLPAPGANVLTF
CDR3nt: TGTGCCAGCAGTTTACCCGCCCCTGGGGCCAACGTCCTGACTTTC
abundance: NA
v_gene: TRBV28
j_gene: TRBJ2-6
d_gene: NA

CDR3aa: CASSLTRTGSYEQYF
CDR3nt: TGTGCCAGCAGCTTAACACGGACAGGGTCCTACGAGCAGTACTTC
abundance: NA
v_gene: TRBV6-1
j_gene: TRBJ2-7
d_gene: TRBD1

CDR3aa: CASSPIYSGANVLTF
CDR3nt: TGTGCCAGCAGTCCTATATACTCTGGGGCCAACGTCCTGACTTTC
abundance: NA
v_gene: TRBV9
j_gene: TRBJ2-6
d_gene: NA

CDR3aa: CASSLKGSGYEQYF
CDR3nt: TGTGCCAGCAGTTTAAAGGGCAGTGGGTACGAGCAGTACTTC
abundance: medium-sized
v_gene: TRBV27
j_gene: TRBJ2-7
d_gene: NA

CDR3aa: CASSLPRDSHNYGYTF
CDR3nt: TGTGCCAGCAGTTTGCCCCGGGACAGCCATAACTATGGCTACACCTTC
abundance: NA
v_gene: TRBV6-5
j_gene: TRBJ1-2
d_gene: TRBD1

CDR3aa: CASSDRSLGETQYF
CDR3nt: TGTGCCAGCAGTGACAGGTCGCTCGGTGAGACCCAGTACTTC
abundance: NA
v_gene: TRBV6-5
j_gene: TRBJ2-5
d_gene: NA

CDR3aa: CASSYSAEQQTNTIYF
CDR3nt: TGTGCCAGCAGTTACTCTGCGGAACAACAGACGAACACCATATATTTT
abundance: NA
v_gene: TRBV6-6
j_gene: TRBJ1-3
d_gene: NA

CDR3aa: CASSFQRGDQETQYF
CDR3nt: TGCGCCAGCAGCTTCCAGCGGGGGGACCAAGAGACCCAGTACTTC
abundance: NA
v_gene: TRBV5-1
j_gene: TRBJ2-5
d_gene: TRBD2

CDR3aa: CASSPTSGSSEQFF
CDR3nt: TGTGCCAGCTCACCGACTAGCGGCTCTTCGGAGCAGTTCTTC
abundance: NA
v_gene: TRBV18
j_gene: TRBJ2-1
d_gene: TRBD2

CDR3aa: CASSTGLYQPQHF
CDR3nt: TGTGCCAGCAGTACCGGGTTGTATCAGCCCCAGCATTTT
abundance: few
v_gene: TRBV27
j_gene: TRBJ1-5
d_gene: NA

CDR3aa: CASSFPHSYEQYF
CDR3nt: TGTGCCAGCAGCTTTCCTCACTCCTACGAGCAGTACTTC
abundance: NA
v_gene: TRBV5-4
j_gene: TRBJ2-7
d_gene: NA

CDR3aa: CASSSGTHSNQPQHF
CDR3nt: TGCGCCAGCAGCTCCGGGACACATAGCAATCAGCCCCAGCATTTT
abundance: NA
v_gene: TRBV5-1
j_gene: TRBJ1-5
d_gene: NA

CDR3aa: CASSLGLAASSYNEQFF
CDR3nt: TGCGCCAGCAGCTTGGGTCTAGCAGCTAGCTCCTACAATGAGCAGTTCTTC
abundance: NA
v_gene: TRBV5-1
j_gene: TRBJ2-1
d_gene: NA

CDR3aa: CASTRDRGYTGELFF
CDR3nt: TGTGCCAGCACCAGGGACAGGGGGTACACCGGGGAGCTGTTTTTT
abundance: NA
v_gene: TRBV6-1
j_gene: TRBJ2-2
d_gene: TRBD1

CDR3aa: CASSVNIAQETQYF
CDR3nt: TGTGCCAGCAGTGTGAACATAGCCCAAGAGACCCAGTACTTC
abundance: few
v_gene: TRBV2
j_gene: TRBJ2-5
d_gene: NA

CDR3aa: CASSPRRGSYEQYF
CDR3nt: TGTGCCAGCAGCCCCCGACGGGGGTCCTACGAGCAGTACTTC
abundance: NA
v_gene: TRBV7-2
j_gene: TRBJ2-7
d_gene: NA

CDR3aa: CASSFRDSGEAFF
CDR3nt: TGTGCCAGCAGTTTTAGGGACAGCGGTGAAGCTTTCTTT
abundance: NA
v_gene: TRBV27
j_gene: TRBJ1-1
d_gene: TRBD1

CDR3aa: CASSPLRGDRGYGGYTF
CDR3nt: TGTGCCAGCAGCCCACTTCGAGGGGACAGGGGGTATGGTGGCTACACCTTC
abundance: NA
v_gene: TRBV5-5
j_gene: TRBJ1-2
d_gene: TRBD1

CDR3aa: CASSIVPGGAETQYF
CDR3nt: TGTGCCAGTAGTATAGTTCCAGGGGGGGCGGAGACCCAGTACTTC
abundance: NA
v_gene: TRBV19
j_gene: TRBJ2-5
d_gene: NA

CDR3aa: CASSQGISGGPLYEQYF
CDR3nt: TGCGCCAGCAGCCAAGGGATTAGCGGGGGACCTCTCTACGAGCAGTACTTC
abundance: few
v_gene: TRBV4-1
j_gene: TRBJ2-7
d_gene: TRBD2

CDR3aa: CASSVGPVSYNEQFF
CDR3nt: TGTGCCAGCAGCGTAGGCCCAGTATCATACAATGAGCAGTTCTTC
abundance: NA
v_gene: TRBV9
j_gene: TRBJ2-1
d_gene: NA

CDR3aa: CASSKEKGDRMNTEAFF
CDR3nt: TGTGCCAGCAGCAAAGAAAAGGGGGACCGAATGAACACTGAAGCTTTCTTT
abundance: NA
v_gene: TRBV21-1
j_gene: TRBJ1-1
d_gene: NA

CDR3aa: CASSLTGEGEQYF
CDR3nt: TGTGCCAGCAGTTTAACAGGGGAGGGAGAGCAGTACTTC
abundance: NA
v_gene: TRBV28
j_gene: TRBJ2-7
d_gene: NA

CDR3aa: CSVDRDYEQYF
CDR3nt: TGCAGCGTTGACAGAGACTACGAGCAGTACTTC
abundance: NA
v_gene: TRBV29-1
j_gene: TRBJ2-7
d_gene: NA

CDR3aa: CASSMVGGGPAEQYF
CDR3nt: TGCGCCAGCAGCATGGTTGGCGGGGGACCCGCCGAGCAGTACTTC
abundance: NA
v_gene: TRBV5-1
j_gene: TRBJ2-7
d_gene: TRBD2

CDR3aa: CASSDLTGGTNYGYTF
CDR3nt: TGTGCCAGCAGTGACCTAACAGGGGGCACTAACTATGGCTACACCTTC
abundance: NA
v_gene: TRBV2
j_gene: TRBJ1-2
d_gene: TRBD1

CDR3aa: CASSPGQGAWNYGYTF
CDR3nt: TGTGCCAGCAGCCCGGGACAGGGGGCATGGAACTATGGCTACACCTTC
abundance: NA
v_gene: TRBV7-2
j_gene: TRBJ1-2
d_gene: TRBD1

CDR3aa: CASSLGQGATYEQYF
CDR3nt: TGTGCTAGCAGCTTGGGACAGGGAGCTACCTACGAGCAGTACTTC
abundance: NA
v_gene: TRBV7-7
j_gene: TRBJ2-7
d_gene: TRBD1

CDR3aa: CAWSRGTGTDTQYF
CDR3nt: TGTGCCTGGAGCCGGGGGACGGGCACAGATACGCAGTATTTT
abundance: NA
v_gene: TRBV30
j_gene: TRBJ2-3
d_gene: NA

CDR3aa: CSAIGPASTDTQYF
CDR3nt: TGCAGCGCCATCGGACCAGCCTCGACAGATACGCAGTATTTT
abundance: NA
v_gene: TRBV29-1
j_gene: TRBJ2-3
d_gene: NA

CDR3aa: CAWTGGSFRGEQYF
CDR3nt: TGTGCCTGGACAGGCGGTAGCTTCCGTGGCGAGCAGTACTTC
abundance: NA
v_gene: TRBV30
j_gene: TRBJ2-7
d_gene: NA